The 2 T cell receptor beta chains below were found in one sample sequenced in a study of blood T cell repertoires in COVID-19. TCRdb's copy holds only in-frame clones and misses some; the assay was immunoSEQ multiplex PCR. The sample consists of 60,000 to 65,000 clones, 65% to 90% of them appearing once. The source material was peripheral blood. The source of these receptors is a woman aged 60-75 years with acute or convalescent COVID-19.

Only a few counts were recorded for this clone. The chain couples TRBV6-5 to TRBJ1-1; TRBD1 matches 8 bases. Germline V gives CDR1 MNHEY, CDR2 SVGAGI. The CDR3 runs to 15 residues. V dropped 4 bases and J dropped 4; count of bases not matched to a gene: 8. In DNA, the CDR3 is TGTGCCAGCAGTTTTAAGACAGGGGCGACCACTGAAGCTTTCTTT. Translated: CASSFKTGATTEAFF.

The chain couples TRBV5-1 to TRBJ1-1, with D perhaps TRBD1 (5 bases). Germline V CDR1 and CDR2: SGHRS, YFSETQ. The CDR3 is 15 amino acids. V was trimmed by 1 base and J by 7 bases, leaving 17 bases between them. CDR3 sequence (DNA): TGCGCCAGCAGCTTGCAGGGCGGCGTGATGAGTGAAGCTTTCTTT. It is translated as CASSLQGGVMSEAFF.